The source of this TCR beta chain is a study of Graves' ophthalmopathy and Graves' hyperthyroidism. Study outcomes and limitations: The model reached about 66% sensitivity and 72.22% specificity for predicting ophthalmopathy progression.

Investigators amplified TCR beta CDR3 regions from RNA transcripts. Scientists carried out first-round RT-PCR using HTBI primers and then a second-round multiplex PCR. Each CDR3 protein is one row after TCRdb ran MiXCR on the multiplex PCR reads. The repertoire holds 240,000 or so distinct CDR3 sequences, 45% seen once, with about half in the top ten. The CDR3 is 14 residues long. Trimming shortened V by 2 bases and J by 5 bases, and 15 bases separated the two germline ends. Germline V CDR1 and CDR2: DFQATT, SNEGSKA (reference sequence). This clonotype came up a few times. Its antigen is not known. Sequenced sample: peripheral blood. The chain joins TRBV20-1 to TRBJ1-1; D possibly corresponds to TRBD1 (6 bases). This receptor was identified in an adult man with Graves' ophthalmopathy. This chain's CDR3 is CSARLGGRSTEAFF. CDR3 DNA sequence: TGCAGTGCTAGATTGGGGGGCCGAAGTACTGAAGCTTTCTTT.